What follows are 15 T cell receptor beta chains derived from one specimen sequenced in a study of T cells after yellow fever vaccination. TCRdb fed the 5' RACE reads into MiXCR, producing one record per CDR3 protein. The repertoire holds hundreds of thousands of distinct CDR3 sequences, approximately 12% seen once, with about an eighth in the top ten. The sample in question was PBMCs, obtained on the day of the yellow fever booster vaccination. Receptors originate from a man under 40 who received the YFV17D yellow fever vaccine.

A few counts support this clonotype. The chain joins TRBV29-1 to TRBJ1-2; D gene ambiguous. Germline V gene data show CDR1 as SQVTM and CDR2 as ANQGSEA. The CDR3 is 11 amino acids. Deletions cut 6 bases from V and 3 bases from J, with 8 bases between. The CDR3 loop reads CSVAQDYGYTF. CDR3 nucleotides: TGCAGCGTCGCTCAGGACTATGGCTACACCTTC.

This clonotype was detected only a few times. V usage is TRBV6-1 and J usage is TRBJ2-5; D unclear. The CDR3 runs 13 residues. With 6 bases removed from V and 5 bases from J, the gap between germline ends came to 13 bases. CDR1 is MNHNS and CDR2 is SASEGT in the germline V gene. DNA for the CDR3: TGTGCCAGCAGACATACAGCCAGGGAGACCCAGTACTTC. This sequence encodes CASRHTARETQYF.

This clonotype has a handful of counts. The chain couples TRBV5-1 to TRBJ2-7, with 10 bases identical to TRBD2. With 4 bases clipped from V and 6 bases from J, the junction kept 10 bases outside the gene matches. The germline V gene encodes CDR1 SGHRS and CDR2 YFSETQ. This CDR3 comprises 15 residues. The CDR3 loop reads CASSQGAGGPREQYF. CDR3 DNA: TGCGCCAGCAGCCAAGGAGCGGGAGGGCCACGCGAGCAGTACTTC.

This clonotype was detected only a few times. V and J are TRBV4-3 and TRBJ2-1; D is undetermined. This CDR3 comprises 13 residues. The V end was cut by 0 bases, the J end by 5 bases, with 5 bases between. Germline assignment: CDR1 LGHNA and CDR2 YSLEER. Here the CDR3 reads CASSQDPNNEQFF. CDR3 bases: TGCGCCAGCAGCCAAGATCCCAACAATGAGCAGTTCTTC.

In DNA, the CDR3 is TGTGCCAGCAGCTTAGAACCCACCCACGGTCGGTATTTT. Its translation is CASSLEPTHGRYF. V is TRBV7-2 and J is TRBJ2-3; D uncertain. V was pared by 1 base and J by 14 bases, with 16 bases between. Germline CDR1 reads SGHTA; CDR2 reads FQGNSA. The CDR3 covers 13 residues.

This clonotype appeared a few times. This chain links TRBV12-3 or TRBV12-4 with TRBJ2-7; 11 nucleotides line up with TRBD1. V lost 5 bases to trimming and J lost 5 bases; unmatched junction nucleotides: 8. The CDR3 totals 15 residues. Here the CDR3 DNA reads TGTGCCAGCAGTCCCTCGGACAGGGGGCACAACGAGCAGTACTTC. Protein: CASSPSDRGHNEQYF.

The chain has TRBV9 and TRBJ1-2, with D perhaps matching TRBD1 (5 bases). The CDR3 runs to 14 residues. From germline, CDR1 is SGDLS and CDR2 YYNGEE. Trimming shortened V by 0 bases and J by 2 bases, and 8 bases separated the two germline ends. CDR3 region: CASSVATANYGYTF. The CDR3 DNA reads TGTGCCAGCAGCGTAGCGACAGCGAACTATGGCTACACCTTC.

This chain's CDR3 is CSARTARTGTPGQPQHF. For the CDR3, the DNA is TGCAGTGCTAGAACTGCGAGGACAGGGACTCCAGGACAGCCCCAGCATTTT. This chain uses TRBV20-1 with TRBJ1-5, with TRBD1 matching over 8 bases. The CDR3 consists of 17 residues. Germline lookup yields CDR1 DFQATT and CDR2 SNEGSKA (reference sequence). V was pared by 2 bases and J by 7 bases, with 16 bases of the junction left unmatched.

This clonotype was detected only a few times. The chain uses TRBV4-3 and TRBJ2-1; TRBD2 agrees at 13 bases. This CDR3 region has 20 residues. Germline lookup yields CDR1 LGHNA and CDR2 YSLEER. V was clipped by 0 bases and J by 0 bases; unmatched bases: 8. CDR3 sequence (DNA): TGCGCCAGCAGCCAAGAAGCGCGGACTAGCGGGAGTTTCTCCTACAATGAGCAGTTCTTC. It translates to CASSQEARTSGSFSYNEQFF.

This clonotype was recorded a few times. The chain links TRBV5-1 to TRBJ2-2; 9 bases map to TRBD1. Trimming removed 2 bases from V and 6 bases from J; junction bases left unmatched: 5. The CDR3 extends over 15 amino acids. Germline assignment: CDR1 SGHRS and CDR2 YFSETQ. In DNA form, the CDR3 reads TGCGCCAGCAGCTTTGTAACAGGGGGCTCCGGGGAGCTGTTTTTT. Residues: CASSFVTGGSGELFF.

The gene calls are TRBV12-3 or TRBV12-4 and TRBJ1-1; D remains ambiguous. This CDR3 comprises 14 residues. V was pared by 9 bases and J by 0 bases, with 14 bases between. CDR3 nucleotides: TGTGCCAGTCAATTAGCAGGACTGAACACTGAAGCTTTCTTT. Translated: CASQLAGLNTEAFF.

The chain carries TRBV5-1 and TRBJ2-7; D gene unclear. CDR1 and CDR2 (germline): SGHRS, YFSETQ. V was pared by 0 bases and J by 3 bases, with 7 bases between. This CDR3 spans 13 amino acids. The CDR3 sequence: CASSLESYYEQYF. The CDR3 DNA sequence: TGCGCCAGCAGCTTGGAGTCCTACTACGAGCAGTACTTC.

This chain uses TRBV12-3 or TRBV12-4 with TRBJ2-3, with D possibly being TRBD2 (5 bases). The CDR3 is 13 residues long. Trimming removed 6 bases from V and 7 bases from J, with 14 bases in between. In nucleotides, the CDR3 is TGTGCCAGCAGAGGCGCACCGGACTATACGCAGTATTTT. Translated: CASRGAPDYTQYF.

This clonotype was seen at least ten times. The rearrangement links TRBV5-1 to TRBJ2-3; TRBD1 matches at 8 bases. The germline gives CDR1 SGHRS, CDR2 YFSETQ. CDR3 length: 15 residues. J was trimmed by 4 bases and V by 4 bases; bases with no gene match: 8. Written as DNA, the CDR3 is TGCGCCAGCAGCCCCGGGACAGGTGGTCCAGATACGCAGTATTTT. Translation gives CASSPGTGGPDTQYF.

This clonotype was detected a few times. The rearrangement links TRBV29-1 to TRBJ2-7, with D possibly being TRBD1 or TRBD2 (5 bases each). Trimming removed 6 bases at V and 2 bases at J, with 11 bases between. This CDR3 has 12 amino acids. Per germline, CDR1 SQVTM and CDR2 ANQGSEA. CDR3 sequence: CSVRGLPYEQYF. DNA for the CDR3: TGCAGCGTACGGGGCCTCCCCTACGAGCAGTACTTC.